One sample yielded the 13 T cell receptor beta chains listed below, sequenced in a study of technical replicates of blood from a handful of donors. The method was immunoSEQ multiplex PCR; TCRdb's version includes in-frame clones alone and lacks a portion of them. The sample comprises around 84,000 clones, more than 80% of which are singletons, and around 0.25% rests with the top ten. Sequencing was done on a sample of T cells isolated from PBMCs. Receptors originate from a human donor in good health.

The rearrangement joins TRBV6-1 to TRBJ2-7; no clear D. Germline lookup yields CDR1 MNHNS and CDR2 SASEGT. The CDR3 totals 14 residues. V lost 1 base to trimming and J lost 3 bases, with 10 bases between them. The CDR3 region is CASSEGWQVYEQYF. The DNA of the CDR3 is TGTGCCAGCAGTGAAGGGTGGCAGGTCTACGAGCAGTACTTC.

The gene calls are TRBV7-2 and TRBJ2-1; 12 bases agree with TRBD2. Trimming cost V 6 bases and J 2 bases; bases outside gene matches: 11. The CDR3 consists of 18 residues. The germline CDR1 and CDR2 sequences are SGHTA and FQGNSA. The CDR3 nucleotides are TGTGCCAGCAGACCAGCTGGCCTAGCGGGGGGGCCCTACAATGAGCAGTTCTTC. It codes for CASRPAGLAGGPYNEQFF. The full variable domain, in which reference TRBV7-2 and TRBJ2-1 provide the parts outside the CDR3, is GAGVSQSPSNKVTEKGKDVELRCDPISGHTALYWYRQSLGQGLEFLIYFQGNSAPDKSGLPSDRFSAERTGGSVSTLTIQRTQQEDSAVYLCASRPAGLAGGPYNEQFFGPGTRLTVL.

The rearrangement uses TRBV29-1 and TRBJ1-4; D possibly corresponds to TRBD1 (6 bases). V dropped 7 bases and J dropped 5 bases, with 11 bases sitting between them. Germline V gene data show CDR1 as SQVTM and CDR2 as ANQGSEA. The CDR3 has 12 residues. CDR3 protein: CSAGTSNEKLFF. The DNA of the CDR3 is TGCAGCGCGGGGACATCGAATGAAAAACTGTTTTTT.

The chain has TRBV7-9 and TRBJ2-7; 12 nucleotides match TRBD2. The CDR3 has 15 residues. CDR1 and CDR2 from the germline V gene are SEHNR and FQNEAQ (reference sequence). Trimming removed 1 base from V and 6 bases from J; junction bases left unmatched: 4. The CDR3 region has the DNA TGTGCCAGCAGCTTAGGACTAGCGGGAGCGGTCGAGCAGTACTTC. Amino acid sequence: CASSLGLAGAVEQYF. The variable domain in full, completed from reference TRBV7-9 and TRBJ2-7, reads DTGVSQNPRHKITKRGQNVTFRCDPISEHNRLYWYRQTLGQGPEFLTYFQNEAQLEKSRLLSDRFSAERPKGSFSTLEIQRTEQGDSAMYLCASSLGLAGAVEQYFGPGTRLTVT.

J is TRBJ2-1 and V is TRBV29-1; 7 positions match TRBD1. The CDR3 is 13 residues long. Germline assignment: CDR1 SQVTM and CDR2 ANQGSEA. The V gene end was trimmed by 8 bases and the J gene end by 4 bases; junction bases not matched to a gene: 8. The CDR3 protein is CSSGTDYYNEQFF. The DNA of the CDR3 is TGCAGCTCGGGGACAGACTATTACAATGAGCAGTTCTTC.

V gene TRBV9 combines with J gene TRBJ2-7, with D possibly matching TRBD2 (5 bases). V lost 0 bases to trimming and J lost 7 bases, with 14 bases between them. Germline V lookup: CDR1 SGDLS, CDR2 YYNGEE. The CDR3 spans 14 residues. CDR3 residues: CASSVDGGSVEQYF. In DNA form, the CDR3 reads TGTGCCAGCAGCGTAGACGGAGGATCGGTGGAGCAGTACTTC.

The chain combines TRBV19 with TRBJ2-3, with 10 nucleotides matching TRBD2. The CDR3 is 14 residues long. After removal of 2 bases from V and 15 bases from J, the junction contained 11 bases not matched to a gene. Per the germline V gene, CDR1 is LNHDA and CDR2 is SQIVND (reference sequence). Here the CDR3 reads CASSISGLAENKYF. The CDR3 DNA reads TGTGCCAGTAGTATAAGCGGACTAGCGGAGAACAAATATTTT.

V and J are TRBV29-1 and TRBJ2-1; TRBD1 might be the D (6 bases). The CDR3 is 14 amino acids. The germline V gene has CDR1 SQVTM and CDR2 ANQGSEA. With 4 bases removed from V and 4 bases from J, the gap between germline ends came to 14 bases. CDR3: CSVVGRGSYNEQFF. In DNA form, the CDR3 reads TGCAGCGTTGTGGGCAGGGGAAGTTACAATGAGCAGTTCTTC.

This clone came up once. The chain combines TRBV18 with TRBJ2-2; 8 nucleotides align to TRBD1. The germline V gene has CDR1 KGHSH and CDR2 LQKENI. V lost 3 bases and J lost 0; bases outside the gene matches: 6. The CDR3 has 17 amino acids. The CDR3 reads CASSPYGTGANTGELFF. The CDR3 nucleotides are TGTGCCAGCTCACCGTATGGGACAGGCGCGAACACCGGGGAGCTGTTTTTT.

The chain recombines TRBV14 with TRBJ2-3, with a weak D call TRBD1 (5 bases). The CDR3 runs 14 residues. V lost 5 bases and J 2 bases, leaving 11 bases between the germline ends. In germline, CDR1 is SGHDN, CDR2 FVKESK. CDR3 residues: CASSSRATTDTQYF. CDR3 in DNA: TGTGCCAGCAGCTCCAGGGCCACCACAGATACGCAGTATTTT.

This chain uses TRBV11-3 with TRBJ2-7; maybe TRBD1 (5 bases). The V and J ends lost 2 bases and 2 bases respectively, with 10 bases between them. CDR1 and CDR2 from the germline V gene are SGHNT and YENEEA. The CDR3 is 14 residues long. CDR3 sequence: CASSLPRQTYEQYF. CDR3 DNA sequence: TGTGCCAGCAGCTTACCCCGACAGACCTACGAGCAGTACTTC.

The J gene is TRBJ2-1, the V gene TRBV6-5, with unresolved D. Germline V CDR1 and CDR2: MNHEY, SVGAGI. CDR3 length: 14 residues. Trimming left V 0 bases short and J 5 bases short, with 8 bases between. CDR3 sequence reads: CASSYSARDNEQFF. The DNA for the CDR3 is TGTGCCAGCAGTTACTCGGCTAGAGACAATGAGCAGTTCTTC.

This chain joins TRBV7-2 and TRBJ1-2; 8 nucleotides line up with TRBD1. The ends lost 1 base at V and 4 bases at J; junction bases unmatched: 8. The CDR3 has 16 amino acids. Germline CDR1 and CDR2: SGHTA and FQGNSA. The CDR3 sequence: CASSLEFGQGRYGYTF. The CDR3 DNA reads as TGTGCCAGCAGCTTAGAGTTTGGACAGGGACGCTATGGCTACACCTTC.